This entry is about one TCR beta chain. The antigen is not known. This specimen belongs to a study of T cell repertoires in cytomegalovirus infection. Background on the study: Public TCR beta signatures marked donors with CMV infection and the matching HLA. Study findings and constraints: Dominating the ex vivo response were TCR beta clonotypes that were CMV-specific and HLA-C-restricted.

The CDR3 spans 15 residues. V lost 5 bases to trimming and J lost 0 bases, with 13 bases between them. Looked up from germline, CDR1 is MNHEY and CDR2 is SVGEGT. Using its own MiXCR run on the reads, TCRdb lists one record per CDR3 protein. Of more than 150,000 distinct CDR3 sequences in the sample, approximately 19% were seen once. The sample was PBMCs. This receptor was obtained from a human donor in good health (CMV status not recorded). Some clones in this sample may be carry-over from other donors' samples. This chain links TRBV6-2 or TRBV6-3 with TRBJ1-1, with D tentatively TRBD1 (5 bases). The CDR3 nucleotides read TGTGCCAGCAGTCCCCATGCAGGGTTGAACACTGAAGCTTTCTTT. Amino acids: CASSPHAGLNTEAFF.